These T cell receptor beta chains were read from a single sample in a study of cytomegalovirus exposure and HLA in healthy donors. The repertoire was sequenced with immunoSEQ multiplex PCR; TCRdb's copy has only in-frame clones and lacks some. Of roughly 98,000 clones in the sample, 65% to 80% were seen once. The sample consisted of PBMCs. Receptor source: a woman between 65 and 79 years old in good health and CMV-seropositive. Both conserved end residues are part of each CDR3. The order of the fields is CDR3 length, J gene, D gene, clone size, V gene, CDR3 protein, CDR3 DNA. D genes are given only for firm matches. Clone size appears in some rows only: once, few, many, or a class for an expanded clone.

14 | TRBJ1-1 | TRBD1 | - | TRBV10-1 | CASSKKTGFAEAFF | TGCGCCAGCAGTAAAAAGACAGGGTTCGCTGAAGCTTTCTTT
15 | TRBJ2-2 | - | - | TRBV29-1 | CSVPTKTGKSGELFF | TGCAGCGTGCCCACAAAAACAGGGAAATCCGGGGAGCTGTTTTTT
15 | TRBJ2-7 | TRBD1 | - | TRBV2 | CASSEGQGGSYEQYF | TGTGCCAGCAGTGAGGGACAGGGCGGAAGCTACGAGCAGTACTTC
13 | TRBJ2-7 | - | - | TRBV15 | CATSSGPIYEQYF | TGTGCCACCAGCAGCGGTCCGATCTACGAGCAGTACTTC
15 | TRBJ2-5 | TRBD2 | - | TRBV4-1 | CASSRSSGRAETQYF | TGCGCCAGCAGCCGTTCTAGCGGGAGGGCTGAGACCCAGTACTTC
15 | TRBJ2-5 | - | - | TRBV7-2 | CASSFSASPQETQYF | TGTGCCAGCAGCTTTAGCGCATCCCCCCAAGAGACCCAGTACTTC
14 | TRBJ2-7 | - | once | TRBV5-1 | CASSLEDSPYEQYF | TGCGCCAGCAGCTTGGAAGACAGTCCCTACGAGCAGTACTTC
15 | TRBJ1-4 | - | - | TRBV9 | CASSGPGQINEKLFF | TGTGCCAGCAGCGGGCCCGGACAGATTAATGAAAAACTGTTTTTT
16 | TRBJ2-5 | - | - | TRBV29-1 | CSVAHARGLPGGTQYF | TGCAGCGTTGCTCATGCAAGGGGACTGCCAGGTGGGACCCAGTACTTC
15 | TRBJ2-5 | TRBD2 | - | TRBV9 | CASSPSGTSQETQYF | TGTGCCAGCAGCCCTAGCGGGACTAGCCAAGAGACCCAGTACTTC
15 | TRBJ2-7 | TRBD1 | - | TRBV10-3 | CAISGGTGASYEQYF | TGTGCCATCAGTGGCGGGACAGGCGCTAGCTACGAGCAGTACTTC
16 | TRBJ2-4 | TRBD1 | - | TRBV7-2 | CASSPSSLTGKGIQYF | TGTGCCAGCAGCCCAAGCTCCCTGACAGGGAAGGGCATTCAGTACTTC
14 | TRBJ2-5 | - | - | TRBV5-1 | CASSLTGSQETQYF | TGCGCCAGCAGCTTGACAGGTTCCCAAGAGACCCAGTACTTC
13 | TRBJ2-5 | TRBD1 | - | TRBV10-1 | CASAGTGEETQYF | TGCGCCAGCGCCGGGACAGGGGAAGAGACCCAGTACTTC
11 | TRBJ2-7 | - | - | TRBV12-5 | CASGLRGEQYF | TGTGCTAGTGGTTTGAGGGGCGAGCAGTACTTC
15 | TRBJ2-1 | TRBD2 | - | TRBV11-2 | CASSTSGDPYNEQFF | TGTGCCAGCAGCACTAGCGGGGACCCCTACAATGAGCAGTTCTTC
16 | TRBJ2-2 | TRBD2 | - | TRBV9 | CASSVRTRPNTGELFF | TGTGCCAGCAGCGTACGGACTAGGCCAAACACCGGGGAGCTGTTTTTT
15 | TRBJ1-2 | TRBD1 | - | TRBV4-1 | CASSQPGQGRLGYTF | TGCGCCAGCAGCCAGCCGGGACAGGGACGTCTGGGCTACACCTTC
15 | TRBJ1-6 | - | once | TRBV5-1 | CASSLGTTNNSPLHF | TGCGCCAGCAGCTTGGGGACAACGAATAATTCACCCCTCCACTTT
14 | TRBJ2-1 | - | few | TRBV19 | CASSKGDSYNEQFF | TGTGCCAGTAGTAAGGGGGACTCCTACAATGAGCAGTTCTTC
12 | TRBJ1-2 | TRBD1 | few | TRBV29-1 | CSVEGGGGGYTF | TGCAGCGTTGAAGGAGGGGGCGGAGGCTACACCTTC
13 | TRBJ1-6 | - | - | TRBV28 | CASSFIHNSPLHF | TGTGCCAGCAGTTTTATCCATAATTCACCCCTCCACTTT
14 | TRBJ2-7 | TRBD1 | - | TRBV5-1 | CASAGTGASYEQYF | TGCGCCAGCGCGGGGACAGGGGCGTCCTACGAGCAGTACTTC
15 | TRBJ2-2 | - | once | TRBV4-3 | CASSQRIALGGELFF | TGCGCCAGCAGCCAACGGATAGCGCTCGGCGGGGAGCTGTTTTTT
13 | TRBJ2-1 | - | few | TRBV2 | CASSEESSGEQFF | TGTGCCAGCAGTGAGGAGTCATCAGGGGAGCAGTTCTTC
12 | TRBJ1-5 | - | - | TRBV28 | CASSLRYQPQHF | TGTGCCAGCAGTTTGCGATATCAGCCCCAGCATTTT
15 | TRBJ2-1 | TRBD1 | - | TRBV9 | CASSGTGTGGVEQFF | TGTGCCAGCAGCGGTACCGGGACAGGGGGCGTAGAGCAGTTCTTC
16 | TRBJ2-7 | TRBD2 | - | TRBV5-1 | CASSLQSRAGGYEQYF | TGCGCCAGCAGCCTGCAATCCCGAGCGGGGGGCTACGAGCAGTACTTC
11 | TRBJ2-1 | - | - | TRBV11-2 | CASSLAGEQFF | TGTGCCAGCAGCTTGGCAGGTGAGCAGTTCTTC
14 | TRBJ1-6 | TRBD1 | - | TRBV12-5 | CASGFYDRGTPLHF | TGTGCTAGTGGTTTTTATGACAGGGGGACACCCCTCCACTTT
16 | TRBJ1-2 | - | - | TRBV7-9 | CASSSGAGWAPRGYTF | TGTGCCAGCAGCTCGGGAGCAGGTTGGGCCCCGAGGGGCTACACCTTC
13 | TRBJ2-7 | TRBD1 | - | TRBV9 | CASSAGQGAEQYF | TGTGCCAGCAGCGCGGGACAGGGAGCCGAGCAGTACTTC
15 | TRBJ2-3 | - | - | TRBV4-3 | CASSPGGGGTDTQYF | TGCGCCAGCAGCCCAGGGGGCGGGGGCACGGATACGCAGTATTTT
16 | TRBJ2-1 | - | - | TRBV5-4 | CASSLGIAGYSNEQFF | TGTGCCAGCAGCTTGGGGATCGCGGGATATTCCAATGAGCAGTTCTTC
15 | TRBJ1-1 | - | - | TRBV7-8 | CASSLLMGRNTEAFF | TGTGCCAGCAGCTTACTCATGGGCAGGAACACTGAAGCTTTCTTT
16 | TRBJ2-2 | - | few | TRBV19 | CASSIGGKTNTGELFF | TGTGCCAGTAGTATCGGAGGGAAAACGAACACCGGGGAGCTGTTTTTT
14 | TRBJ2-1 | TRBD1 | - | TRBV5-1 | CATNRGTTGTEQFF | TGCGCCACCAACAGGGGCACTACCGGGACTGAGCAGTTCTTC
13 | TRBJ2-5 | - | - | TRBV9 | CASSPGGQETQYF | TGTGCCAGCAGCCCCGGCGGGCAAGAGACCCAGTACTTC
18 | TRBJ2-7 | - | few | TRBV15 | CATSRDLVGWANRAEQYF | TGTGCCACCAGCAGAGATTTAGTGGGGTGGGCAAACAGGGCCGAGCAGTACTTC
11 | TRBJ2-7 | - | - | TRBV6-5 | CASHGNYEQYF | TGTGCCAGCCACGGGAATTACGAGCAGTACTTC